This T cell receptor (beta chain) emerged from a study of cytomegalovirus exposure and HLA in healthy donors. Findings and caveats of the study: Analyses of presence and absence presupposed an approximately uniform sequencing depth across donors. Previously analyzed data showed that most TCR beta V segments were productive at a frequency of about 90% or about 30%.

PCR primers comprised 60 Vbeta and 13 Jbeta primers. TCRdb's table, derived via immunoSEQ multiplex PCR, lists solely in-frame clones and lacks some. This sample has 95,000 to 150,000 clones, with under 90% found just once. V lost 7 bases to trimming and J lost 0 bases; unmatched junction nucleotides: 6. The CDR3 is 16 residues long. Germline values: CDR1 ENHRY, CDR2 SYGVKD. With regard to this clone: What it binds is unknown.

This chain connects TRBV10-3 to TRBJ2-6, with 7 bases identical to TRBD2. The specimen sequenced was PBMCs. The TCR was taken from a middle-aged woman in good health and CMV-seropositive. The CDR3 reads CAIKGAGFSGANVLTF. DNA of the CDR3: TGTGCCATCAAGGGAGCGGGATTCTCTGGGGCCAACGTCCTGACTTTC.